This T cell receptor beta chain was profiled in a study of T cell responses to AZD1222 COVID-19 vaccine (dated by TCRdb to the early 2020s). Concerning the study at large: AZD1222 recipients given second doses at about 4 weeks or at about 12 weeks were pooled, since spike-specific TCR depth and breadth were not found to differ between the two schedules. TCR sequencing was performed for 230 to 250 trial participants, of whom roughly 200 were given two doses of AZD1222 and some 25 were given two doses of MenACWY control vaccine. Trial participants were enrolled by age into subgroups of 18-55, 56-69 and 70-plus years, and roughly 150, 30 and 60 TCR-sequenced participants, respectively, were included in these subgroups. Findings and caveats that apply to the study as a whole: CD4 TCRs associated with the vaccine covered the entire spike protein, and the dominant responses were in regions 160-218 and 743-854. Because no day 14 peak-response samples were available, repertoires were characterized only after the peak T cell response. In the small 56-69-year group, the increase in depth fell short of significance, most likely because of low power. Epitopes outside the regions mutated in the B.1.351 and B.1.1.7 variants were reportedly recognized by nearly half of the unique spike-specific TCRs. After two AZD1222 doses, both the breadth and the depth of spike-specific TCRs were significantly higher than at day 0 and than in MenACWY recipients. Participants were mostly white British, with more females than males. The authors suggested clonal diversity may have been underestimated. Only 5 to 7 AZD1222 recipients were SARS-CoV-2 seropositive at baseline, limiting conclusions about previously exposed vaccinees.

Worth noting for this clone: The antigen it binds to is not known. Per-base qualities were not stored, and no clone one base away is much larger.

From cysteine to phenylalanine, the CDR3 is 14 amino acids long. Only the CDR3 part of the read is kept: 42 bases, read in frame from the first base. The CDR3 regions of human TCRbeta chains were analyzed by immunosequencing. The study's processing was this. Repertoire TCRs were checked for matches against a reference library of SARS-CoV-2-specific TCRs that had been generated using the MIRA antigen-specificity platform. Breadth was defined as the fraction of unique TCRs that were SARS-CoV-2-associated, and depth was defined as the fraction of total T cells that were SARS-CoV-2-associated. Using the MIRA data, each spike-specific TCR was assigned both to the spike region to which the TCR was reactive and to a CD4 or CD8 class. Log10-transformed breadth and depth values were compared by one-way ANOVA with Sidak's multiple comparisons tests. This immuneACCESS table, as held by TCRdb, lists in-frame sequences with V and J called but not all clones. Of the missing ones, under half trace to an unresolved V gene in checked studies; the others have no known cause. Clone size and V and J calls were adopted from that table, with D and trimming inferred from the DNA. This sample gives under 55,000 clones in total; about 80% of them show up just once. Clones ranked in the top ten supply about 10% of the sample.

The label giving this sample's time point can be read as: baseline before first vaccination. Vaccinee samples were obtained from the UK trials COV001 and COV002, which included a single-blind randomized controlled phase 2/3 trial of AZD1222 (ChAdOx1 nCoV-19) in healthy adults. Trial participant PBMC samples were collected at day 0 and day 28 after the second dose for TCRbeta chain sequencing. This receptor was taken from an adult in good health. Here the chain combines TRBV21-1 and TRBJ2-7; the DNA was not used to check the table's D call, TRBD1. TRBV21-1 is a documented pseudogene. This material consisted of peripheral blood, taken on day 0 of AZD1222 vaccination. The nucleotide sequence reads TGTGCCAGCAGCAAAGAGACACCCTCCTACGAGCAGTACTTC. Translated, this gives CASSKETPSYEQYF.